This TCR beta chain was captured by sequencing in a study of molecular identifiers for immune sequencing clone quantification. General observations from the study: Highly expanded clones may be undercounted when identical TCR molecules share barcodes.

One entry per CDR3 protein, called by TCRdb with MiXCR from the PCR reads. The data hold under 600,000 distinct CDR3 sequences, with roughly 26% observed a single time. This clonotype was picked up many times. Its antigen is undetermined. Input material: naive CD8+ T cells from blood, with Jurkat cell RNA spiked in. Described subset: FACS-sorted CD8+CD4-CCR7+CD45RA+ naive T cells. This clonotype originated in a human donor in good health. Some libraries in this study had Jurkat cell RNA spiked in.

The CDR3 loop is CSARDWGQTSNTGELFF. CDR3 sequence (DNA): TGCAGTGCTAGAGATTGGGGGCAAACCTCGAACACCGGGGAGCTGTTTTTT. The chain carries TRBV20-1 and TRBJ2-2, with D possibly TRBD1 on 6 matching bases. Germline values: CDR1 DFQATT, CDR2 SNEGSKA (reference sequence). There are 17 residues in the CDR3. V lost 0 bases, J lost 0 bases, and 14 bases lay in between.